Each of the 15 T cell receptor beta chains below was sequenced from the same sample in a study of T cells in Graves' hyperthyroidism and ophthalmopathy. Amplified TCR beta CDR3 regions came from RNA transcripts. First-round RT-PCR targeting the TCR CDR3 was performed with the HTBI primer set. A single record per CDR3 protein comes from TCRdb applying MiXCR to the multiplex PCR reads. The data show more than 300,000 distinct CDR3 sequences, around 13% seen once. The sample was blood. These receptors were collected from a woman between 18 and 30 years old with Graves' hyperthyroidism.

A remark on this clonotype: This could be a read error, since a much larger clone is one nucleotide away. The chain links TRBV20-1 to TRBJ1-2; 7 bases match TRBD1. CDR3 size: 12 residues. Germline loops: CDR1 DFQATT, CDR2 SNEGSKA (reference sequence). V gave up 6 bases and J gave up 7 bases; unmatched junction bases: 8. CDR3 in amino acids: CSAERDSCGYTF. The CDR3 DNA sequence: TGCAGTGCCGAACGGGACAGCTGTGGCTACACCTTC.

This clonotype occurred many times. The chain has TRBV11-2 and TRBJ2-3; D is perhaps TRBD1 or TRBD2 (6 bases each). Germline CDR1 is SGHAT and CDR2 is FQNNGV. CDR3 size: 14 residues. Trimming took 3 bases from V and 2 from J, leaving 9 bases between them. The DNA for the CDR3 is TGTGCCAGCAGCTTGGGGGGACACACAGATACGCAGTATTTT. Its translation is CASSLGGHTDTQYF.

In this sample, this clonotype turned up a few times. The chain links TRBV27 to TRBJ1-6, with 8 bases aligning to TRBD1. In germline, CDR1 is MNHEY, CDR2 SMNVEV (reference sequence). The CDR3 has 18 residues. V lost 6 bases, J lost 0 bases, and 10 bases stayed unmatched. CDR3 in amino acids: CASSQDRETSSYNSPLHF. In DNA, the CDR3 is TGTGCCAGCAGCCAGGACAGGGAGACGAGCTCCTATAATTCACCCCTCCACTTT.

This clonotype showed up just a few times. The genes are TRBV4-3 and TRBJ2-7; D is perhaps TRBD2 (6 bases). This CDR3 spans 14 amino acids. Trimming pared 1 base from V and 6 bases from J, leaving 13 bases between. CDR1 and CDR2 (germline): LGHNA, YSLEER. DNA for the CDR3: TGCGCCAGCAGCCAAGGTTCGAGGGGAGGCGAGCAGTACTTC. This sequence encodes CASSQGSRGGEQYF.

Many counts were recorded for this clonotype. CDR3 nucleotide sequence: TGTGCCAGCAGTGGTTGGGGGGTGGATCAGCCCCAGCATTTT. It is translated as CASSGWGVDQPQHF. This chain links TRBV6-1 with TRBJ1-5; D perhaps matches TRBD1 (5 bases). This CDR3 comprises 14 residues. Trimming removed 4 bases at V and 5 bases at J, with 12 bases between. Looked up from germline, CDR1 is MNHNS and CDR2 is SASEGT.

This clonotype was observed at least ten times. J is TRBJ2-1 and V is TRBV10-3; 12 positions agree with TRBD2. The CDR3 totals 15 residues. Trimming at V came to 7 bases and at J to 7 bases, leaving 8 bases not matched to a gene. In germline, CDR1 is ENHRY, CDR2 SYGVKD. The CDR3 region has the DNA TGTGCCATCACCCCCGGGACTAGCGGGTGGAATGAGCAGTTCTTC. Encoded protein: CAITPGTSGWNEQFF.

The V and J genes are TRBV6-1 and TRBJ2-3; D is ambiguous. Germline V gives CDR1 MNHNS, CDR2 SASEGT. The CDR3 sequence is 12 residues long. Between the trimmed V and J ends, which lost 6 bases and 5 bases, there was a span of 9 bases. The CDR3 DNA is TGTGCCAGCAGAGAACAGCAAGATACGCAGTATTTT. It codes for CASREQQDTQYF.

In this sample, this clonotype turned up many times. The chain employs TRBV6-1 and TRBJ2-3; 9 bases fit TRBD2. This CDR3 is built from 14 residues. Trimming cost V 5 bases and J 4 bases; bases outside gene matches: 4. Germline lookup yields CDR1 MNHNS and CDR2 SASEGT. CDR3 sequence (DNA): TGTGCCAGCAGTAAGCGACTAGCGGCAGATACGCAGTATTTT. This encodes CASSKRLAADTQYF.

J is TRBJ2-2 and V is TRBV19; 7 bases line up with TRBD1. The CDR3 runs 15 residues. V lost 10 bases and J lost 1; bases outside the gene matches: 9. In germline, CDR1 is LNHDA, CDR2 SQIVND (reference sequence). The CDR3 here is CATLAWDRNTGELFF. The CDR3, as DNA: TGTGCCACTCTGGCCTGGGACAGGAACACCGGGGAGCTGTTTTTT.

This clonotype was observed at least ten times. The V gene is TRBV20-1, the J gene TRBJ2-5, with 9 positions matching TRBD2. Looked up from germline, CDR1 is DFQATT and CDR2 is SNEGSKA (reference sequence). The V and J ends lost 3 bases and 7 bases, in that order; junction bases with no gene match: 12. CDR3 length: 15 residues. CDR3 coding DNA: TGCAGTGCTAGCTTGACTAGCGGTGCCGTAGGGACCCAGTACTTC. Translation gives CSASLTSGAVGTQYF.

This clonotype was counted many times. The V and J genes are TRBV6-1 and TRBJ2-1; D might be TRBD1 or TRBD2, each matching 5 bases. V was pared by 1 base and J by 2 bases, with 9 bases between. Germline V gene sequence: CDR1 MNHNS, CDR2 SASEGT. The CDR3 sequence is 15 residues long. The CDR3 bases are TGTGCCAGCAGTGAAGGGGACGGGACCTACAATGAGCAGTTCTTC. Protein product: CASSEGDGTYNEQFF.

This clonotype was recorded a few times. CDR3: CSAREGGALYNSPLHF. DNA for the CDR3: TGCAGTGCCCGGGAGGGGGGGGCCTTATATAATTCACCCCTCCACTTT. The V and J genes are TRBV20-1 and TRBJ1-6; maybe TRBD1 (6 bases). Germline V CDR1 and CDR2: DFQATT, SNEGSKA (reference sequence). The CDR3 has 16 amino acids. V lost 6 bases and J 4 bases, leaving 19 bases between the germline ends.

About this clonotype itself: Given a much more abundant clone one base away, this may be a read error. V usage is TRBV27 and J usage is TRBJ2-7, with 9 nucleotides matching TRBD1. Losses at the gene ends were 8 bases for V and 2 bases for J; bases not matched to a gene: 4. The length of the CDR3 is 13 residues. Germline values: CDR1 MNHEY, CDR2 SMNVEV (reference sequence). The CDR3 sequence is CASQRTGAYEQYF. CDR3 coding DNA: TGTGCCAGCCAACGGACAGGGGCCTACGAGCAGTACTTC.

The sample holds many counts of this clonotype. In DNA form, the CDR3 reads TGTGCCAGCAGCTCCGGGACAGGCCTGAACACTGAAGCTTTCTTT. Its translation: CASSSGTGLNTEAFF. The chain uses TRBV2 and TRBJ1-1, with 8 bases matching TRBD1. This CDR3 has 15 amino acids. After removal of 6 bases from V and 0 bases from J, the junction contained 6 bases not matched to a gene. CDR1 and CDR2 from the germline V gene are SNHLY and FYNNEI. The variable domain in full, completed from reference TRBV2 and TRBJ1-1, reads EPEVTQTPSHQVTQMGQEVILRCVPISNHLYFYWYRQILGQKVEFLVSFYNNEISEKSEIFDDQFSVERPDGSNFTLKIRSTKLEDSAMYFCASSSGTGLNTEAFFGQGTRLTVV.

This clonotype showed up just a few times. A clone one base away is much larger, so this may be a read error. In DNA form, the CDR3 reads TGTGCCAGCGGCACCATAGCGGGAGGATGGGCGAGGGGAAAGTATTTT. Translation: CASGTIAGGWARGKYF. This sequence joins TRBV7-2 and TRBJ2-3, with TRBD2 matching over 10 bases. V was clipped by 8 bases and J by 13 bases; unmatched bases: 21. Germline lookup yields CDR1 SGHTA and CDR2 FQGNSA. There are 16 residues in the CDR3.